A selection of T cell receptor beta chains follows, all from one sample in a study of T cells expressing NK-cell markers. TCRdb re-analyzed the 5' RACE reads; it lists each CDR3 protein once, without DNA. The listing records more than 250,000 distinct CDR3 sequences. The sequencing sample was made of blood T cells: a sorted CD56 or NKG2C T cell subset, CD4+ or CD8+ T cells, or bulk PBMC T cells (not recorded which). The receptors originated from a man between 18 and 29 years old in good health. Both conserved end residues are part of each CDR3. Each record gives: V gene, J gene, CDR3 protein.

TRBV7-8	TRBJ1-2	CASSKGVNYGYTF
TRBV4-1	TRBJ1-1	CASSQDMRLNTEAFF
TRBV9	TRBJ2-5	CASSLQGGNQETQYF
TRBV7-2	TRBJ2-7	CASSLGERQKQYF
TRBV18	TRBJ2-2	CASSRPGLGNTGELFF
TRBV7-9	TRBJ2-1	CASSLERPVGNEQFF
TRBV16	TRBJ2-7	CASSQLAEHEQYF
TRBV6-5	TRBJ2-5	CASSRGGTVQETQYF
TRBV12-3/TRBV12-4	TRBJ1-3	CASSPTGGSGNTIYF
TRBV29-1	TRBJ1-5	CSVTDSSSNQPQHF
TRBV6-5	TRBJ1-2	CASSYVAGQGYTF
TRBV6-5	TRBJ1-2	CASPPKQEPLGYTF
TRBV5-4	TRBJ2-5	CASSSGTGGQETQYF
TRBV5-1	TRBJ2-7	CASSLMGERERYF
TRBV5-6	TRBJ2-1	CASSPKGSGRFFGEQFF
TRBV9	TRBJ2-1	CASSGTSGNWGEQFF
TRBV10-3	TRBJ2-3	CAISEAGISTDTQYF
TRBV30	TRBJ2-7	CAWSVTGQGLYEQYF
TRBV10-3	TRBJ2-5	CAISVRGASETQYF
TRBV28	TRBJ2-7	CASSLGGQGGGEQYF
TRBV12-3/TRBV12-4	TRBJ1-6	CASSLARAGGSPLHF
TRBV9	TRBJ2-2	CASSVLSQTGELFF
TRBV5-6	TRBJ2-1	CASSLYWGVNNEQFF
TRBV20-1	TRBJ2-4	CSASFAASGNIQYF
TRBV20-1	TRBJ1-2	CSAPTGTGGIKYGYTF
TRBV5-4	TRBJ2-3	CASSPGTSGRATDTQYF
TRBV20-1	TRBJ2-7	CSAGRTVKDYEQYF
TRBV5-6	TRBJ2-2	CASSFTGELFF
TRBV20-1	TRBJ1-5	CSGKDTSNQPQHF
TRBV5-1	TRBJ1-4	CASSFWGQTTNEKLFF